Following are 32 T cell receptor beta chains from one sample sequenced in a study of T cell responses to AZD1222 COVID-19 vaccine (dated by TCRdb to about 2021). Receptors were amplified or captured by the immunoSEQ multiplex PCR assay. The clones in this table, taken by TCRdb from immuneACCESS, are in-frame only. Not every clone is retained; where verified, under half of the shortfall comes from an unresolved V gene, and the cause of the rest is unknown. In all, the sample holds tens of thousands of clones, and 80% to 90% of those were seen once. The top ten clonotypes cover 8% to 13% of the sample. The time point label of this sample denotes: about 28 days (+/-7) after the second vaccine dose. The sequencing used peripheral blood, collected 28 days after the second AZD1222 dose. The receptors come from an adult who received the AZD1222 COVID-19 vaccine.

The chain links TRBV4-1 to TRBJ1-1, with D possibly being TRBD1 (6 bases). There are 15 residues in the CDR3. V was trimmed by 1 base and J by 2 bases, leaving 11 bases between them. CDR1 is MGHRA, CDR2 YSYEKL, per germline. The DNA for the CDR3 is TGCGCCAGCAGCCAAGTGGGCAGGGGCAACACTGAAGCTTTCTTT. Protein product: CASSQVGRGNTEAFF.

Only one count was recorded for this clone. This chain's CDR3 is CATSNPTEAFF. CDR3 sequence (DNA): TGTGCCACCAGCAATCCCACTGAAGCTTTCTTT. The chain is built from TRBV19 and TRBJ1-1; no definite D call. Trimming removed 10 bases at V and 4 bases at J, with 10 bases between. The CDR3 spans 11 residues. The germline CDR1 and CDR2 sequences are LNHDA and SQIVND (reference sequence).

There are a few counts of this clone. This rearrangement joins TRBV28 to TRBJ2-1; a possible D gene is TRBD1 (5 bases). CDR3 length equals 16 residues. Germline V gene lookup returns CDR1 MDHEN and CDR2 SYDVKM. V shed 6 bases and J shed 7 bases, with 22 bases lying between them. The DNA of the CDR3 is TGTGCCAGCAGCCGAAACTACATAGGGGTGGGGAATGAGCAGTTCTTC. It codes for CASSRNYIGVGNEQFF.

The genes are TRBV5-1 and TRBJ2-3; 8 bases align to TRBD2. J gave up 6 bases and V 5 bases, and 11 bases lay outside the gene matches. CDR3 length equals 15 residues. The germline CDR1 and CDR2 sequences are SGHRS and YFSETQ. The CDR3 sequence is CASSPSGGAWDTQYF. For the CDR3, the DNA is TGCGCCAGCAGTCCCTCGGGGGGGGCGTGGGATACGCAGTATTTT.

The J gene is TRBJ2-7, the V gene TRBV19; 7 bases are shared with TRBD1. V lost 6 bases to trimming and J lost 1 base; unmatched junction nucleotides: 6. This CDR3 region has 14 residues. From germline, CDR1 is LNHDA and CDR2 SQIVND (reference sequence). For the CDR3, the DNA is TGTGCCAGTAGATCTCGACAGGGTTCCTACGAGCAGTACTTC. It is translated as CASRSRQGSYEQYF.

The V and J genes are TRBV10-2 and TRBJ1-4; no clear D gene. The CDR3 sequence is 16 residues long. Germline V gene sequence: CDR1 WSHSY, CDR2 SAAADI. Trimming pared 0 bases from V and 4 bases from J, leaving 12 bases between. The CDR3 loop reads CASSESRAVFNEKLFF. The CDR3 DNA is TGCGCCAGCAGTGAGTCGAGGGCGGTCTTTAATGAAAAACTGTTTTTT.

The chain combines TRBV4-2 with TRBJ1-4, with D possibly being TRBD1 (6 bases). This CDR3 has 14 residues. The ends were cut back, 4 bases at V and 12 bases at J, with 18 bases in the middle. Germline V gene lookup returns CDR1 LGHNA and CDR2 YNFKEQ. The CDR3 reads CASSLSGTKVELFF. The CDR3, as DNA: TGTGCCAGCAGCCTGTCCGGGACAAAGGTGGAACTGTTTTTT.

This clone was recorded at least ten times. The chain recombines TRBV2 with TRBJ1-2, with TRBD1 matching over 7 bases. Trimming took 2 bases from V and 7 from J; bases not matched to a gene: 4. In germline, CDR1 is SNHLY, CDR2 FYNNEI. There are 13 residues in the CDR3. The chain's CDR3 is CASSEIPGGGYTF. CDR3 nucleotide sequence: TGTGCCAGCAGTGAAATTCCAGGGGGTGGCTACACCTTC.

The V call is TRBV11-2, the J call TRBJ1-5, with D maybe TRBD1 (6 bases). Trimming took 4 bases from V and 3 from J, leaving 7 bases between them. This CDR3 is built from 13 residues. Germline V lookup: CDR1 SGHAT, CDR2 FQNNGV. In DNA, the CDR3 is TGTGCCAGCAGCTCGGGACACAATCAGCCCCAGCATTTT. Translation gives CASSSGHNQPQHF.

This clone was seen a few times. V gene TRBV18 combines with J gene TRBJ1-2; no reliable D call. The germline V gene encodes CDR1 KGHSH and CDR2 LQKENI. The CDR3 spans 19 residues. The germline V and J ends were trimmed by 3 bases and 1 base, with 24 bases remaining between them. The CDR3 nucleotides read TGTGCCAGCTCACCTAGGATTATAGACATAAACTATAATAACTATGGCTACACCTTC. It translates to CASSPRIIDINYNNYGYTF.

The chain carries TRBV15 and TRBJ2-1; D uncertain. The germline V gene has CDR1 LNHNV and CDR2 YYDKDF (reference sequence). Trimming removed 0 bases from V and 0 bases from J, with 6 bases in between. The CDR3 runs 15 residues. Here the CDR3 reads CATSRDLSSYNEQFF. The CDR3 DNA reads TGTGCCACCAGCAGAGATCTTAGCTCCTACAATGAGCAGTTCTTC.

CDR3 coding DNA: TGTGCCAGCATTCGGCAACGGGACAGGGGGGAAGCTTTCTTT. This sequence encodes CASIRQRDRGEAFF. This chain uses TRBV6-5 with TRBJ1-1; 11 bases are a match to TRBD1. The CDR3 is 14 amino acids. Germline V CDR1 and CDR2: MNHEY, SVGAGI. Trimming took 7 bases from V and 8 from J; bases not matched to a gene: 9.

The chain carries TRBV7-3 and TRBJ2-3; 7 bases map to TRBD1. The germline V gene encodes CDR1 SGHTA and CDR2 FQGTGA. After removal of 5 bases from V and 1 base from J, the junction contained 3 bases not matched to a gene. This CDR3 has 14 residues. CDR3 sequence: CASSPDRRTDTQYF. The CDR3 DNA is TGTGCCAGCAGCCCGGACAGGCGCACAGATACGCAGTATTTT.

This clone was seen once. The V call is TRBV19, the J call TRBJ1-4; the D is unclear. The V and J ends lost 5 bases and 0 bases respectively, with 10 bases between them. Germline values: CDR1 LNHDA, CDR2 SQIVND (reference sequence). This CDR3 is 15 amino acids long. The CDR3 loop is CASSALRATNEKLFF. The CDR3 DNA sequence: TGTGCCAGTAGTGCCCTTCGGGCAACTAATGAAAAACTGTTTTTT.

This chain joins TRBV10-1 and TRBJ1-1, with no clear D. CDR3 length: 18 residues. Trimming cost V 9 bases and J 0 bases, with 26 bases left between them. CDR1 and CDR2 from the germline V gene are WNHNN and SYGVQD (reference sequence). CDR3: CAREKIKDCLLMNTEAFF. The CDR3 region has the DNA TGCGCCAGGGAGAAAATAAAGGACTGCCTACTCATGAACACTGAAGCTTTCTTT.

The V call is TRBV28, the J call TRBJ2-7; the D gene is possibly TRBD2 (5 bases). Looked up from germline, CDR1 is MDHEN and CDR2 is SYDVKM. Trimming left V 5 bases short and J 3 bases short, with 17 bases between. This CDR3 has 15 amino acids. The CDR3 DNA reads TGTGCCAGCAGTCCTAGCACTACGGGGTACTACGAGCAGTACTTC. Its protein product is CASSPSTTGYYEQYF. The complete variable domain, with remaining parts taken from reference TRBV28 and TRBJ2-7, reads DVKVTQSSRYLVKRTGEKVFLECVQDMDHENMFWYRQDPGLGLRLIYFSYDVKMKEKGDIPEGYSVSREKKERFSLILESASTNQTSMYLCASSPSTTGYYEQYFGPGTRLTVT.

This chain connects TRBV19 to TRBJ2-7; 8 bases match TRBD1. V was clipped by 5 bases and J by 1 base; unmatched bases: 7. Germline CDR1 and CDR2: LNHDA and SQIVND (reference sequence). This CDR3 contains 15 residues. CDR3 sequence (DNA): TGTGCCAGTAGTGTGGGACAGGCTGATTCCTACGAGCAGTACTTC. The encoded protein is CASSVGQADSYEQYF. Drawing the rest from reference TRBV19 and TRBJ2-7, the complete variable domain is DGGITQSPKYLFRKEGQNVTLSCEQNLNHDAMYWYRQDPGQGLRLIYYSQIVNDFQKGDIAEGYSVSREKKESFPLTVTSAQKNPTAFYLCASSVGQADSYEQYFGPGTRLTVT.

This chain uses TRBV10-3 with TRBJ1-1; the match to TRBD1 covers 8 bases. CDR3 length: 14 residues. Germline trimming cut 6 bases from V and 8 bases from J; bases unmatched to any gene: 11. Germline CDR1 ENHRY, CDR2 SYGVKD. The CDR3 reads CAISQDRGFVEAFF. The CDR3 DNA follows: TGTGCCATCAGCCAAGACAGGGGATTCGTGGAAGCTTTCTTT.

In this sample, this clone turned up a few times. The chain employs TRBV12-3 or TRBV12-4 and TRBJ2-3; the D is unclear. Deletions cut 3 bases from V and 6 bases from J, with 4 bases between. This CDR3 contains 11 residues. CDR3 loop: CASSLTDTQYF. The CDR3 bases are TGTGCCAGCAGTTTGACTGATACGCAGTATTTT.

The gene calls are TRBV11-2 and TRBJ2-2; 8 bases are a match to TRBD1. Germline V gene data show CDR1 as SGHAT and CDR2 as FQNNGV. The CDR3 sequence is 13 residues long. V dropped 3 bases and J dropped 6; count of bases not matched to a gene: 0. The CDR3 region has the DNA TGTGCCAGCAGCTTGGACAGGGCCGGGGAGCTGTTTTTT. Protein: CASSLDRAGELFF.

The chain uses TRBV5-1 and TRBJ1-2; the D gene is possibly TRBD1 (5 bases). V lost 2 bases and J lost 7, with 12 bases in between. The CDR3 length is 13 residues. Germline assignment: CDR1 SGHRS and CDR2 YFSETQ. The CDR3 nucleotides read TGCGCCAGCAGCTTCCGGGACGGAGGTGGCTACACCTTC. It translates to CASSFRDGGGYTF. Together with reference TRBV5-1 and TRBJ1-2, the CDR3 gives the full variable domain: KAGVTQTPRYLIKTRGQQVTLSCSPISGHRSVSWYQQTPGQGLQFLFEYFSETQRNKGNFPGRFSGRQFSNSRSEMNVSTLELGDSALYLCASSFRDGGGYTFGSGTRLTVV.

The CDR3 coding sequence is TGCGCCAGCAGCTGGACGGCCGGGACCCAAGACTATGGCTACACCTTC. Translation gives CASSWTAGTQDYGYTF. The rearrangement links TRBV5-1 to TRBJ1-2; D possibly corresponds to TRBD1 (5 bases). This CDR3 is built from 16 residues. Looked up from germline, CDR1 is SGHRS and CDR2 is YFSETQ. The germline V and J ends were trimmed by 3 bases and 3 bases, with 18 bases remaining between them.

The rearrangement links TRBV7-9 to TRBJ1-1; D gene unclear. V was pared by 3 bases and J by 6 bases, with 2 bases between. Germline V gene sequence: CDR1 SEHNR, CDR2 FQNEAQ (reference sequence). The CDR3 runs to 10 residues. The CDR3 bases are TGTGCCAGCAGCTTGTCTGAAGCTTTCTTT. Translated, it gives CASSLSEAFF.

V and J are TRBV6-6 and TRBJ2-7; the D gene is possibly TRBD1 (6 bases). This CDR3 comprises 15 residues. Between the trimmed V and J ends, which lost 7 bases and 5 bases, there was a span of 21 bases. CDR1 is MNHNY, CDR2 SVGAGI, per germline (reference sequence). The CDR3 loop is CASKEIVGTTNEQYF. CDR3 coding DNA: TGTGCCAGCAAAGAAATAGTGGGGACAACTAACGAGCAGTACTTC.

The CDR3 DNA sequence: TGTGCCAGCAGCCTAGCGGGGTCGAATGAGCAGTTCTTC. Protein: CASSLAGSNEQFF. This chain uses TRBV7-3 with TRBJ2-1; 9 bases fit TRBD2. J gave up 7 bases and V 5 bases, and 3 bases lay outside the gene matches. The CDR3 consists of 13 residues. The germline V gene has CDR1 SGHTA and CDR2 FQGTGA.

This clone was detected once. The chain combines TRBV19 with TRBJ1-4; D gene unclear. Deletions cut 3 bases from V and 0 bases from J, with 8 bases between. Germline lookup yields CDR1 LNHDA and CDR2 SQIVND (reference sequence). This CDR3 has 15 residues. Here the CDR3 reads CASSIGRATNEKLFF. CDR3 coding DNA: TGTGCCAGTAGTATTGGGAGGGCAACTAATGAAAAACTGTTTTTT.

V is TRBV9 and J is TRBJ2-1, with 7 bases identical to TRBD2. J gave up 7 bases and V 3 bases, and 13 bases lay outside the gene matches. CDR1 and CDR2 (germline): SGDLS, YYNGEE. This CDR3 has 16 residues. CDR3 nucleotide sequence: TGTGCCAGCAGCGCCCTCGGGGGGAGCTTTACTAATGAGCAGTTCTTC. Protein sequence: CASSALGGSFTNEQFF.

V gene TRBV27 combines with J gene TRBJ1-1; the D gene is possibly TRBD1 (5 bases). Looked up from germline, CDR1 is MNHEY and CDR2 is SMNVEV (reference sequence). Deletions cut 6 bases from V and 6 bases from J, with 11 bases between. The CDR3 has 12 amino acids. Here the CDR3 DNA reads TGTGCCAGCAGAGACGGGACGGCTGAAGCTTTCTTT. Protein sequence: CASRDGTAEAFF.

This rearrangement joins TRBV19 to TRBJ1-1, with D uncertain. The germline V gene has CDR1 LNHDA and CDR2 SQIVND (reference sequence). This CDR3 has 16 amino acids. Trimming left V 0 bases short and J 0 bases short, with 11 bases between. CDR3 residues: CASSIDRVAMNTEAFF. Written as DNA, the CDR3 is TGTGCCAGTAGTATAGATCGGGTGGCGATGAACACTGAAGCTTTCTTT.

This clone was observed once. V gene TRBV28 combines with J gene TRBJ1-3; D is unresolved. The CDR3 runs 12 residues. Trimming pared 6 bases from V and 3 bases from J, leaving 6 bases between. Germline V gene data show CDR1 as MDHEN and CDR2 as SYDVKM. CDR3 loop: CASRTFGNTIYF. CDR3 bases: TGTGCCAGCAGAACCTTTGGAAACACCATATATTTT.

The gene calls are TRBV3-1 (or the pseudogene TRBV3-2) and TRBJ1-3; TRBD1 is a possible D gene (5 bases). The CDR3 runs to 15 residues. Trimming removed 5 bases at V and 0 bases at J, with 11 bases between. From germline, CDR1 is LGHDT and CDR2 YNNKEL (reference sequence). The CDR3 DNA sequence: TGTGCCAGCAGCGCCCGGGGCCGCTCTGGAAACACCATATATTTT. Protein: CASSARGRSGNTIYF.

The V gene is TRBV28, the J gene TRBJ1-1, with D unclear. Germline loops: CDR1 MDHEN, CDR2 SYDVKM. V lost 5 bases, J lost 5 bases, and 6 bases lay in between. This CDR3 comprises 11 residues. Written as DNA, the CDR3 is TGTGCCAGCAGTGATCGTACTGAAGCTTTCTTT. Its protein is CASSDRTEAFF.